This TCR beta chain was recovered during a study of T cell responses to AZD1222 COVID-19 vaccine. Broader study findings: Possibly, clonal diversity was underestimated; donors were largely white British and included more females. The reported proportion of spike-specific TCRs targeting unmutated variant regions was nearly half. Baseline antibody screening turned up just a handful of seropositive AZD1222 recipients.

About this clone itself: Its target is not known.

Assay used: immunoSEQ multiplex PCR; TCRdb lists only in-frame clones, some missing. The sample has around 110,000 clones, 90% to 95% seen once; the top ten hold just under 3%. The V gene's germline CDR1 is MNHEY and CDR2 SVGAGI. The CDR3 is made up of 13 amino acids. Trimming took 6 bases from V and 6 from J, leaving 12 bases between them. The source material was peripheral blood, sampled on day 0 of AZD1222 vaccination. This chain uses TRBV6-5 with TRBJ1-5, with a weak D call TRBD1 (6 bases). The receptor was derived from an adult in good health. DNA for the CDR3: TGTGCCAGCAGGCGACAGGTGAGTCAGCCCCAGCATTTT. Encoded protein: CASRRQVSQPQHF.